Below, one T cell receptor beta chain is given with its context. Its antigen is not known. This specimen comes from a study of OX40 agonist ivuxolimab in advanced cancers. Findings and limits, study-wide: Expansion of clones was among the lowest in partial responders at 0.1-3.0 mg/kg. The study observed clonal expansion of CD4+ and CD8+ blood T cells by week 6 at 0.1 to 3.0 mg/kg. CD4+ T cells averaged fewer expanded clones than CD8+ T cells.

Generated by immunoSEQ multiplex PCR, the TCRdb table keeps only in-frame clones and is missing some. The sample lists around 30,000 clones; more than 85% were seen once. The germline V and J ends were trimmed by 5 bases and 2 bases, with 12 bases remaining between them. The germline V gene has CDR1 SEHNR and CDR2 FQNEAQ (reference sequence). The CDR3 has 14 amino acids. Baseline, cycle 4 day 1, and cycle 7 day 1 were the blood sampling points. The TCR sequence derives from an adult with an advanced solid tumor such as melanoma, head and neck, liver or kidney cancer. Sequenced material: CD4+ or CD8+ T cells sorted from blood, taken in a trial of the OX40 agonist ivuxolimab. The V call is TRBV7-9, the J call TRBJ1-1; a possible D gene is TRBD1 (5 bases). The CDR3 DNA sequence: TGTGCCAGCAGCGACCGGGACGGAAACACTGAAGCTTTCTTT. This sequence encodes CASSDRDGNTEAFF.